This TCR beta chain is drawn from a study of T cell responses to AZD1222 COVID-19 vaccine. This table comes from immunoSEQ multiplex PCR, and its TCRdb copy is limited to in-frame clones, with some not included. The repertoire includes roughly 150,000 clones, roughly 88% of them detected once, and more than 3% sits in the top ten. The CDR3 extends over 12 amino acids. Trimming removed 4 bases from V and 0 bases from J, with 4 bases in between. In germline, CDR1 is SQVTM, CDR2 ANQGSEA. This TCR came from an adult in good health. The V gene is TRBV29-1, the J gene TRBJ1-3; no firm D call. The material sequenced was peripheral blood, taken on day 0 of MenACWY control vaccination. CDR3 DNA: TGCAGCGTTGTCAGCTCTGGAAACACCATATATTTT. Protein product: CSVVSSGNTIYF.